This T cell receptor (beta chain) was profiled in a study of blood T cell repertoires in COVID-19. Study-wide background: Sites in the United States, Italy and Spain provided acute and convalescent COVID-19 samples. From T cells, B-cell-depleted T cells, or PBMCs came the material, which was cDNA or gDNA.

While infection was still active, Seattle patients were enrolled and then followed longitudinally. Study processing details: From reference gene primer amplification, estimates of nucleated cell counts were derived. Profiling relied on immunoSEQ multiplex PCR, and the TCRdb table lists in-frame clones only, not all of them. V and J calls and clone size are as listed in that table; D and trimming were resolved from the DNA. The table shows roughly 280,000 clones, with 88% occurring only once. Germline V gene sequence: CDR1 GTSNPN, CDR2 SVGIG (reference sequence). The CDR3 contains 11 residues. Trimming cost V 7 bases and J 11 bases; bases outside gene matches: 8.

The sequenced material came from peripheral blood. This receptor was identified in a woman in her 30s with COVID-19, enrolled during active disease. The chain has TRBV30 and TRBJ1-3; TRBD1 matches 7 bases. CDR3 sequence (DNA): TGTGCCTATCGAACAGGGGACGCCATATATTTT. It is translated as CAYRTGDAIYF.